The 23 T cell receptor beta chains given below trace back to one sample, sequenced in a study of spatial heterogeneity in lung cancer. Indicated time point: sample taken at primary tumor resection. Whole RNA, isolated from tumor, nontumor lung or frozen PBMC, was sequenced without prior sorting. TCRdb ran MiXCR on the 5' RACE reads and lists one entry per CDR3 protein. The repertoire has approximately 44,000 distinct CDR3 sequences, 10% to 15% of them found once; the top ten carry around 39%. The sample here was PBMCs, taken at surgery. All receptors come from a female donor with early-stage non-small cell lung cancer.

This clonotype came up a few times. This rearrangement joins TRBV10-3 to TRBJ2-1, with TRBD2 as a possible D gene (6 bases). V was cut by 2 bases and J by 9 bases, with 8 bases left in between. CDR1 is ENHRY, CDR2 SYGVKD, per germline. CDR3 length: 12 residues. The CDR3 loop is CAISERSGEQFF. CDR3 nucleotide sequence: TGTGCCATCAGTGAGCGTAGCGGTGAGCAGTTCTTC.

This clonotype was seen ten or more times. V is TRBV6-4 and J is TRBJ2-3, with 9 bases identical to TRBD2. The CDR3 runs to 14 residues. Germline CDR1 reads MRHNA; CDR2 reads SNTAGT. V was clipped by 4 bases and J by 4 bases; unmatched bases: 3. The CDR3 DNA follows: TGTGCCAGCAGTGTTGCTAGCGGGGCAGATACGCAGTATTTT. This translates into CASSVASGADTQYF.

V gene TRBV11-1 combines with J gene TRBJ2-4, with D possibly matching TRBD2 (6 bases). V was trimmed by 3 bases and J by 2 bases, leaving 14 bases between them. The CDR3 is made up of 16 amino acids. Per germline, CDR1 SGHAT and CDR2 FQDESV (reference sequence). DNA for the CDR3: TGTGCCAGCAGCTTCGGGGGTCCTCTAACCAAAAACATTCAGTACTTC. This sequence encodes CASSFGGPLTKNIQYF.

This clonotype appeared a few times. J is TRBJ2-2 and V is TRBV9; 12 bases match TRBD2. This CDR3 comprises 19 residues. The J segment lost 1 base and the V segment lost 4 bases, leaving 11 bases of the junction unmatched. CDR1 is SGDLS and CDR2 is YYNGEE in the germline V gene. The CDR3 spells CASSTRLAGATLNTGELFF. DNA for the CDR3: TGTGCCAGCAGCACTCGACTAGCGGGGGCTACATTGAACACCGGGGAGCTGTTTTTT.

This clonotype was counted at least ten times. Here the CDR3 DNA reads TGCGCCAGCAGCTCAAACTCGGGACAGAACACCGGGGAGCTGTTTTTT. Its protein product is CASSSNSGQNTGELFF. The chain uses TRBV5-1 and TRBJ2-2, with D maybe TRBD1 (6 bases). CDR3 length equals 16 residues. CDR1 is SGHRS and CDR2 is YFSETQ in the germline V gene. Deletions cut 3 bases from V and 1 base from J, with 13 bases between.

In its sample, this clonotype was seen many times. This chain connects TRBV7-2 to TRBJ2-1, with unresolved D. This CDR3 has 15 residues. Germline V gene data show CDR1 as SGHTA and CDR2 as FQGNSA. V was pared by 0 bases and J by 0 bases, with 6 bases between. The CDR3 spells CASSLAQYSYNEQFF. CDR3 in DNA: TGTGCCAGCAGCTTAGCACAGTACTCCTACAATGAGCAGTTCTTC.

The V call is TRBV11-2, the J call TRBJ2-3, with D possibly matching TRBD2 (5 bases). The CDR3 has 12 amino acids. The germline gives CDR1 SGHAT, CDR2 FQNNGV. V was trimmed by 3 bases and J by 7 bases, leaving 8 bases between them. The CDR3 reads CASSLRAHTQYF. The CDR3 DNA follows: TGTGCCAGCAGCTTGCGGGCGCATACGCAGTATTTT.

In this sample, this clonotype turned up a few times. This chain joins TRBV12-3 or TRBV12-4 and TRBJ2-3; D unresolved. The CDR3 is 11 amino acids. V gave up 6 bases and J gave up 5 bases, with 6 bases separating them. Written as DNA, the CDR3 is TGTGCCAGCAGCTCGCTAGATACGCAGTATTTT. This translates into CASSSLDTQYF.

In its sample, this clonotype was seen a few times. The chain recombines TRBV5-4 with TRBJ2-5; the D gene is possibly TRBD2 (7 bases). Trimming cost V 4 bases and J 2 bases, with 18 bases left between them. The CDR3 totals 16 residues. Germline values: CDR1 SGHNT, CDR2 YYREEE (reference sequence). The CDR3 bases are TGTGCCAGCAGCCCCCTGGGGGGGCAGGGACAAGAGACCCAGTACTTC. It translates to CASSPLGGQGQETQYF.

The rearrangement joins TRBV3-1 to TRBJ2-1; unclear D gene. The CDR3 spans 16 residues. The germline V gene encodes CDR1 LGHDT and CDR2 YNNKEL (reference sequence). V lost 4 bases to trimming and J lost 2 bases, with 15 bases between them. As DNA, the CDR3 is TGTGCCAGCAGCCCCGACCGGACGAACCCCTACAATGAGCAGTTCTTC. This codes for CASSPDRTNPYNEQFF.

This clonotype appeared once. A read error may be the cause here, since a much bigger clone is one base away. This rearrangement joins TRBV20-1 to TRBJ2-3; TRBD2 agrees at 7 bases. The CDR3 totals 13 residues. The ends lost 7 bases at V and 4 bases at J; junction bases unmatched: 8. Germline CDR1 is DFQATT and CDR2 is SNEGSKA (reference sequence). The CDR3 loop reads CSVPSGVADTQYF. The DNA of the CDR3 is TGCAGTGTTCCGAGCGGGGTCGCAGATACGCAGTATTTT.

The chain links TRBV12-3 or TRBV12-4 to TRBJ1-1; no firm D call. V was shortened by 6 bases and J by 1 base, with 9 bases between the two germline ends. CDR3 length equals 13 residues. CDR3 nucleotides: TGTGCCAGCAGGGCGGTTGGGAACACTGAAGCTTTCTTT. This gives the protein CASRAVGNTEAFF.

This clonotype was found a few times. The chain recombines TRBV29-1 with TRBJ1-2; TRBD1 is a possible D gene (6 bases). The germline V and J ends were trimmed by 6 bases and 3 bases, with 17 bases remaining between them. Germline loops: CDR1 SQVTM, CDR2 ANQGSEA. The length of the CDR3 is 14 residues. CDR3 in amino acids: CSVGTGTPDYGYTF. CDR3 in DNA: TGCAGCGTGGGTACCGGGACACCAGACTATGGCTACACCTTC.

This clonotype was counted only a few times. CDR3 in DNA: TGCAGTGCTAGACGTGACAGGGTGGAGACAGATACGCAGTATTTT. Translated, it gives CSARRDRVETDTQYF. This chain joins TRBV20-1 and TRBJ2-3; TRBD1 agrees at 7 bases. The junction had 8 bases not matched to a gene; V was cut back by 2 bases and J by 3 bases. The length of the CDR3 is 15 residues. CDR1 is DFQATT and CDR2 is SNEGSKA in the germline V gene (reference sequence).

A few counts support this clonotype. The chain combines TRBV19 with TRBJ2-1; no clear D. The CDR3 is 16 amino acids. V was cut by 1 base and J by 1 base, with 11 bases left in between. Germline V gene sequence: CDR1 LNHDA, CDR2 SQIVND (reference sequence). The CDR3 loop is CASSIGAGRSYNEQFF. In nucleotides, the CDR3 is TGTGCCAGTAGTATAGGCGCAGGCCGGTCCTACAATGAGCAGTTCTTC.

The rearrangement joins TRBV29-1 to TRBJ1-2; the D is unclear. Trimming took 4 bases from V and 5 from J, leaving 11 bases between them. Germline CDR1 and CDR2: SQVTM and ANQGSEA. The CDR3 length is 12 residues. In DNA, the CDR3 is TGCAGCGTTGTTCTGGCAGGATATGGCTACACCTTC. It codes for CSVVLAGYGYTF.

Only a few counts were recorded for this clonotype. V gene TRBV21-1 combines with J gene TRBJ2-3; the table's D call TRBD2 went unverified against the DNA. TRBV21-1 is a pseudogene locus. This CDR3 contains 16 residues. The CDR3 region is CASSTWTSGGAGTQYF. The CDR3, as DNA: TGTGCCAGCAGCACCTGGACTAGCGGGGGGGCGGGGACGCAGTATTTT.

This clonotype was counted at least ten times. J is TRBJ2-3 and V is TRBV5-6, with 7 nucleotides matching TRBD2. Germline V gene sequence: CDR1 SGHDT, CDR2 YYEEEE. The ends lost 1 base at V and 2 bases at J; junction bases unmatched: 4. CDR3 length: 15 residues. The CDR3 sequence: CASSLSGVDTDTQYF. The CDR3 coding sequence is TGTGCCAGCAGCTTGAGCGGGGTTGACACAGATACGCAGTATTTT.

This clonotype was seen ten or more times. The gene calls are TRBV5-1 and TRBJ2-1; 7 bases fit TRBD2. The CDR3 totals 15 residues. Germline values: CDR1 SGHRS, CDR2 YFSETQ. V lost 4 bases and J lost 5; bases outside the gene matches: 9. This CDR3 reads CASSRVPGTNNEQFF. CDR3 sequence (DNA): TGCGCCAGCAGCCGCGTTCCGGGGACTAACAATGAGCAGTTCTTC.

This clonotype was counted many times. V usage is TRBV5-1 and J usage is TRBJ2-2, with D hard to call. The CDR3 has 15 residues. Per germline, CDR1 SGHRS and CDR2 YFSETQ. V lost 2 bases to trimming and J lost 0 bases, with 8 bases between them. CDR3 region: CASSFGWSNTGELFF. The CDR3 DNA reads as TGCGCCAGCAGCTTTGGTTGGTCGAACACCGGGGAGCTGTTTTTT. The full variable domain, completed using reference TRBV5-1 and TRBJ2-2, is KAGVTQTPRYLIKTRGQQVTLSCSPISGHRSVSWYQQTPGQGLQFLFEYFSETQRNKGNFPGRFSGRQFSNSRSEMNVSTLELGDSALYLCASSFGWSNTGELFFGEGSRLTVL.

There are many counts of this clonotype. CDR3 DNA: TGTGCCAGCAGCTTAGTTCGGCCAGGGGATGTAAGCATGGGGAACACTGAAGCTTTCTTT. Protein product: CASSLVRPGDVSMGNTEAFF. This rearrangement joins TRBV7-2 to TRBJ1-1, with D maybe TRBD1 (6 bases). CDR1 and CDR2 (germline): SGHTA, FQGNSA. V gave up 1 base and J gave up 1 base, with 25 bases separating them. The CDR3 is 20 amino acids.

This clonotype was recorded a few times. The CDR3 loop is CASSLDPRGELFF. The CDR3 nucleotides read TGTGCCAGCAGCTTAGATCCCAGGGGGGAGCTGTTTTTT. The chain joins TRBV7-2 to TRBJ2-2; no firm D call. This CDR3 is built from 13 residues. The germline gives CDR1 SGHTA, CDR2 FQGNSA. The V gene lost 1 base and the J gene lost 8 bases, with 8 bases spanning the gap.

This chain connects TRBV5-1 to TRBJ1-5; D uncertain. Germline CDR1 is SGHRS and CDR2 is YFSETQ. CDR3 length equals 17 residues. V was trimmed by 0 bases and J by 1 base, leaving 14 bases between them. The CDR3 reads CASSLVPGGLSNQPQHF. The CDR3 DNA reads as TGCGCCAGCAGCTTGGTCCCGGGAGGGTTAAGCAATCAGCCCCAGCATTTT.